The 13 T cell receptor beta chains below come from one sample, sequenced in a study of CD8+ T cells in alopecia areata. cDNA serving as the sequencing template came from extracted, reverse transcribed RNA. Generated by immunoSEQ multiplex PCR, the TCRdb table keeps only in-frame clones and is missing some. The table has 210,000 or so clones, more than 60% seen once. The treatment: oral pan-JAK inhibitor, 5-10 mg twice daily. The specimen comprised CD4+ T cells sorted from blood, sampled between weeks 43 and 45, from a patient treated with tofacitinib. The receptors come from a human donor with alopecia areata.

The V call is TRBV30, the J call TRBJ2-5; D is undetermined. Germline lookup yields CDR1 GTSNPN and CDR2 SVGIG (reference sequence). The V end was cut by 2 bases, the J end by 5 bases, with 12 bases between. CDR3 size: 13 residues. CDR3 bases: TGTGCCTGGAGTATCGGGCTCAGGGAGACCCAGTACTTC. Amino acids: CAWSIGLRETQYF.

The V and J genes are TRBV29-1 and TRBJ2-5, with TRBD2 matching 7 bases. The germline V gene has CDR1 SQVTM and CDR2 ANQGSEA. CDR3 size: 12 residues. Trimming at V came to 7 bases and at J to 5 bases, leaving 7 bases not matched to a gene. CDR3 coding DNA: TGCAGCGCCTGGGGGGGAAGGGAGACCCAGTACTTC. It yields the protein CSAWGGRETQYF.

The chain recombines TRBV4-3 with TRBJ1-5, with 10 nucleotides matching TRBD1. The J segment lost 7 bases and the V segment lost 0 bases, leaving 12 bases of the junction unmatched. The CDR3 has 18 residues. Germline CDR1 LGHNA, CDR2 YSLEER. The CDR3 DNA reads TGCGCCAGCAGCCAAGAGGTCACCGGGACAGGGGATTGGCAGCCCCAGCATTTT. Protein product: CASSQEVTGTGDWQPQHF.

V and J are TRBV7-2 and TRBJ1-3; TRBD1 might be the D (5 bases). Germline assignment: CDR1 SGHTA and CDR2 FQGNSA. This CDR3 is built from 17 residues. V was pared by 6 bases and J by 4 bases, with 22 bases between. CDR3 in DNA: TGTGCCAGCAGAGAATCTCCGGGACTCAGGGAAGGAAACACCATATATTTT. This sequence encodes CASRESPGLREGNTIYF.

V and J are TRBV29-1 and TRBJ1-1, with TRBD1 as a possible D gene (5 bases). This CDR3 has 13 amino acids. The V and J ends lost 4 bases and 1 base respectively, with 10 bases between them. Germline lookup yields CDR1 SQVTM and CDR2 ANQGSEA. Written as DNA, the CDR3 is TGCAGCGTTGGAGGACAAACGAACACTGAAGCTTTCTTT. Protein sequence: CSVGGQTNTEAFF.

The CDR3 loop is CASSLVWGNIQYF. The CDR3, as DNA: TGTGCCAGCAGCTTAGTTTGGGGAAACATTCAGTACTTC. The chain has TRBV7-2 and TRBJ2-4, with no clear D. V dropped 1 base and J dropped 6 bases, with 7 bases sitting between them. The V gene's germline CDR1 is SGHTA and CDR2 FQGNSA. This CDR3 has 13 residues.

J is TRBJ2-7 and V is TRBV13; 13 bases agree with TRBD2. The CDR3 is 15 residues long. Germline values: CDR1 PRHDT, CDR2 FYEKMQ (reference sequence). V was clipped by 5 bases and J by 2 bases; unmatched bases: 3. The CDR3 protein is CASSGGLAGTYEQYF. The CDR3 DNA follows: TGTGCCAGCAGCGGGGGACTAGCGGGGACCTACGAGCAGTACTTC.

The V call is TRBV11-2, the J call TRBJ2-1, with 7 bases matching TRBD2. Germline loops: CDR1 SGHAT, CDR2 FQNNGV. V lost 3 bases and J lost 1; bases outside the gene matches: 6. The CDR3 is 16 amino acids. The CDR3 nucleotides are TGTGCCAGCAGCTTTTCGAGCGGGGTTTCCTACAATGAGCAGTTCTTC. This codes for CASSFSSGVSYNEQFF. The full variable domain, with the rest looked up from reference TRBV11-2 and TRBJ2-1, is EAGVAQSPRYKIIEKRQSVAFWCNPISGHATLYWYQQILGQGPKLLIQFQNNGVVDDSQLPKDRFSAERLKGVDSTLKIQPAKLEDSAVYLCASSFSSGVSYNEQFFGPGTRLTVL.

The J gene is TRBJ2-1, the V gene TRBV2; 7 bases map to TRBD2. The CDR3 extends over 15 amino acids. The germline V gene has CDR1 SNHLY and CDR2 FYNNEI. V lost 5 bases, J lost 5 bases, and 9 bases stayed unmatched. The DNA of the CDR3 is TGTGCCAGCAGTAAACTAGCGAGTGGAAACAATGAGCAGTTCTTC. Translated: CASSKLASGNNEQFF. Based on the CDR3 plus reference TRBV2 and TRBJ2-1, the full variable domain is EPEVTQTPSHQVTQMGQEVILRCVPISNHLYFYWYRQILGQKVEFLVSFYNNEISEKSEIFDDQFSVERPDGSNFTLKIRSTKLEDSAMYFCASSKLASGNNEQFFGPGTRLTVL.

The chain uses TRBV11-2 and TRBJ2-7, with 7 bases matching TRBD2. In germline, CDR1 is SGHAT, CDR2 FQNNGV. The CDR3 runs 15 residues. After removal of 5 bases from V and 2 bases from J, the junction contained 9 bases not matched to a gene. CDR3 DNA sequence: TGTGCCAGCAGCCTCGAGGGAGGGTGGACCTACGAGCAGTACTTC. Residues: CASSLEGGWTYEQYF.

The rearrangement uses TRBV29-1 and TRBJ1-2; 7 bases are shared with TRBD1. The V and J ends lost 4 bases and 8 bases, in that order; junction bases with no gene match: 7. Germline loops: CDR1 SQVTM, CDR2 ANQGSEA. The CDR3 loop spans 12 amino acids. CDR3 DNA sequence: TGCAGCGTTGGGGGGACAGTTGGAGGCTACACCTTC. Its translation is CSVGGTVGGYTF.

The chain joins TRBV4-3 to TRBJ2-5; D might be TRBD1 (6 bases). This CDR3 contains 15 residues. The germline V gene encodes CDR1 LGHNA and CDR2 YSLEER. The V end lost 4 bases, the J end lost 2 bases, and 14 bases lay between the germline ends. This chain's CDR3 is CASSPDGQRQETQYF. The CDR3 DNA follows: TGCGCCAGCAGCCCCGACGGACAGAGACAAGAGACCCAGTACTTC.

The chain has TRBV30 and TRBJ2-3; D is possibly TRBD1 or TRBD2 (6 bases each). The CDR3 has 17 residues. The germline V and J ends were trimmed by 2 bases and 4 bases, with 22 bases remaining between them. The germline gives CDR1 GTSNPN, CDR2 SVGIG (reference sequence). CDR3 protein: CAWSLDPEEGGADTQYF. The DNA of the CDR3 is TGTGCCTGGAGTCTAGACCCCGAGGAGGGGGGCGCAGATACGCAGTATTTT.